This note documents a single TCR beta chain sequence. The data stem from a study of STAT5B mutations in CD4+ large granular lymphocyte leukemia. Clones were read by immunoSEQ multiplex PCR, and TCRdb kept only the in-frame ones, dropping some. The sample holds about 30,000 clones; approximately 81% are singletons and the top ten take over 2.5%. The sequence was collected from a human donor in good health. Sequenced input: CD4+ T cells from blood buffy coats.

The CDR3 is CASSPGTGEQYF. CDR3 nucleotide sequence: TGTGCCAGCAGCCCTGGGACGGGTGAGCAGTACTTC. The chain carries TRBV9 and TRBJ2-7; D is tentatively TRBD1 or TRBD2 (5 bases each). The CDR3 length is 12 residues. From germline, CDR1 is SGDLS and CDR2 YYNGEE. V lost 4 bases and J lost 7, with 12 bases in between. The full variable domain, its missing parts supplied by reference TRBV9 and TRBJ2-7, is DSGVTQTPKHLITATGQRVTLRCSPRSGDLSVYWYQQSLDQGLQFLIQYYNGEERAKGNILERFSAQQFPDLHSELNLSSLELGDSALYFCASSPGTGEQYFGPGTRLTVT.